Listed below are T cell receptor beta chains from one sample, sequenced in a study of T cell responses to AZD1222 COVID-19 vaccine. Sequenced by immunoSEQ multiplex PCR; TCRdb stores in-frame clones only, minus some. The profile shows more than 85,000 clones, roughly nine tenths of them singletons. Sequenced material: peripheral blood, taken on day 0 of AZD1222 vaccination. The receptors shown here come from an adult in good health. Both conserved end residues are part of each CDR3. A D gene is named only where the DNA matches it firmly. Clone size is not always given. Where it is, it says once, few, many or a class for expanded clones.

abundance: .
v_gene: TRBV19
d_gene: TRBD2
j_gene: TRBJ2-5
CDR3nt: TGTGCCAGTAGTATGCGGGAGGGCCGGGAGACCCAGTACTTC
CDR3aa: CASSMREGRETQYF

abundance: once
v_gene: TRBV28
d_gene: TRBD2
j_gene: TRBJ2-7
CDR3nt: TGTGCCAGTGGACTAGCGGGAGGATCCTACGAGCAGTACTTC
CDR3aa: CASGLAGGSYEQYF

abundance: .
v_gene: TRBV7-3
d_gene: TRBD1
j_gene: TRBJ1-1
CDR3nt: TGTGCCAGCAGCTCGGGACAGGGGGCGGGAGCTTTCTTT
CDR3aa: CASSSGQGAGAFF

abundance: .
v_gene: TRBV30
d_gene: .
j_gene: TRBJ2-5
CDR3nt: TGTGCCTGGAGTGTAAGCGGCCCCCCCTACTTC
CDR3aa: CAWSVSGPPYF

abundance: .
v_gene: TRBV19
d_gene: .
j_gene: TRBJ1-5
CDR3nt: TGTGCCAGCCAAGGGACGGGAGGCAGCAATCAGCCCCAGCATTTT
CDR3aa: CASQGTGGSNQPQHF

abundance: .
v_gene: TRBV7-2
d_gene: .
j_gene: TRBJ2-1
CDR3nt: TGTGCCAGCAGCCCTTCTAGGGCCGATGAGCAGTTCTTC
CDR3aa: CASSPSRADEQFF

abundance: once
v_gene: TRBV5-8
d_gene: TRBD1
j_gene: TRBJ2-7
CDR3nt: TGTGCCAGCAGCCCGACAGGGAACGAGCAGTACTTC
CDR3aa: CASSPTGNEQYF

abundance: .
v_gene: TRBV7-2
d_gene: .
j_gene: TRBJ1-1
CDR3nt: TGTGCCAGCAGCTTAGGACGGTTGGTAGCTGAAGCTTTCTTT
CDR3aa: CASSLGRLVAEAFF

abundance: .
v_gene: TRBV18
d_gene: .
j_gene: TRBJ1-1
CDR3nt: TGTGCCAGCTCAACTCGGGACACATACACTGAAGCTTTCTTT
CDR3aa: CASSTRDTYTEAFF

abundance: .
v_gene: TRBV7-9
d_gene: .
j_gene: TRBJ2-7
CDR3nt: TGTGCCAGCAGCTCGACAGCAACCTACGAGCAGTACTTC
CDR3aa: CASSSTATYEQYF

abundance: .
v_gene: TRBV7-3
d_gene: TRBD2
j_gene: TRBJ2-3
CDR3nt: TGTGCCAGCAGCGAAACCGGGACTAGCAATACGCAGTATTTT
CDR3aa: CASSETGTSNTQYF